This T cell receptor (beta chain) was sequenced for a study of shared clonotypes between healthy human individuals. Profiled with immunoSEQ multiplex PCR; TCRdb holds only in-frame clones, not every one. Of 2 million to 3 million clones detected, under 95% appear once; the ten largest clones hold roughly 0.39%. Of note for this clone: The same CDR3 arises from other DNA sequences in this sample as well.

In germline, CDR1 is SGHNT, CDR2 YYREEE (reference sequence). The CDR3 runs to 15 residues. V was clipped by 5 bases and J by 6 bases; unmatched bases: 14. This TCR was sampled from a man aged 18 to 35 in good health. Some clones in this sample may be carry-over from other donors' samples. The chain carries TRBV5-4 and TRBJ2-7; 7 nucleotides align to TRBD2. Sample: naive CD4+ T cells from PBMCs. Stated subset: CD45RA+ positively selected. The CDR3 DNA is TGTGCCAGCAGAACGGGGACCAGCGGGGAAGCCGAGCAGTACTTC. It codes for CASRTGTSGEAEQYF.